This T cell receptor beta chain was recovered during a study of T-cell memory formation after mild COVID-19. Study-wide results and caveats: The study found balanced CD4/CD8 in clones contracting day 15 to 85 and a CD4+ lean in later expanders. CM and EM subsets held most contracting CD4+ clones; EMRA held CD8+ ones.

There are 11 residues in the CDR3. The V end lost 7 bases, the J end lost 5 bases, and 8 bases lay between the germline ends. CDR1 is DFQATT and CDR2 is SNEGSKA in the germline V gene (reference sequence). This clonotype has at least ten counts. Its antigen is not identified. TCR alpha and TCR beta cDNA libraries carrying sample barcodes and UMIs were produced by 5'RACE using constant-segment primers. TCRdb recomputed calls from the 5' RACE reads with MiXCR, one row per CDR3 protein. This sample has roughly 300,000 distinct CDR3 sequences, with under 8.5% found just once. The rearrangement uses TRBV20-1 and TRBJ1-4, with D hard to call. The sequenced sample was PBMCs or a T cell subset sorted from them (not recorded which). The clonotype was recovered from a man aged 18 to 29 who had mild COVID-19 (a few samples of this study predate the infection). Cell type and time point are not known. The CDR3 is CSGTVNEKLFF. In DNA form, the CDR3 reads TGCAGTGGGACGGTGAATGAAAAACTGTTTTTT.